This T cell receptor (beta chain) comes out of a study of STAT5B mutations in CD4+ large granular lymphocyte leukemia. Study at large: Among healthy controls, a particular HLA allele went with more CDR3 'QG' motifs. Study-level results: TRBV06-family usage was enriched in top patient clones (8/27) versus controls (2/35). Patient CD4-sorted repertoires looked more clonal than healthy CD4+ repertoires, even without putative leukemic clones.

Repertoires were generated with immunoSEQ multiplex PCR, while TCRdb's copy carries only in-frame clones and drops some. Of almost 30,000 clones listed, 79% are singletons. Germline loops: CDR1 SGHRS, CDR2 YFSETQ. The CDR3 has 14 residues. V was trimmed by 4 bases and J by 6 bases, leaving 16 bases between them. This clone was recorded once. Its antigen is not identified. The sequence derives from a human donor in good health. The sample comprised CD4+ T cells from blood buffy coats. The V and J genes are TRBV5-1 and TRBJ1-2; D is unclear. The CDR3 DNA reads TGCGCCAGCAGCCCCAACGTGGGAAGTCATGGCTACACCTTC. Its protein product is CASSPNVGSHGYTF.